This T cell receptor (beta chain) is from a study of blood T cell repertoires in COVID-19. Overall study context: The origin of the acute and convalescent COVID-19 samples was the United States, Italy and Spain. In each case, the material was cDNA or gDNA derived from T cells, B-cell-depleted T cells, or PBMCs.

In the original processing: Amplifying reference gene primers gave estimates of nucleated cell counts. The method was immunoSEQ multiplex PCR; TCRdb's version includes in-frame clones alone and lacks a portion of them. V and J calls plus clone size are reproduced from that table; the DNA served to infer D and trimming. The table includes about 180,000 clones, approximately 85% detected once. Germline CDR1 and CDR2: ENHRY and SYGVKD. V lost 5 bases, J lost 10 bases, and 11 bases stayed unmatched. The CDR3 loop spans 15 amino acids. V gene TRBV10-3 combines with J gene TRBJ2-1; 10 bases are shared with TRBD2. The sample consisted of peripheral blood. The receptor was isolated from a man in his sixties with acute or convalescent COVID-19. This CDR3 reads CAISSTSGTNREQFF. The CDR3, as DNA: TGTGCCATCAGTTCTACTAGCGGGACGAACCGCGAGCAGTTCTTC.